One and the same sample provided the 29 T cell receptor beta chains below, sequenced in a study of CD8+CD57+ T cells in acquired aplastic anemia. Genomic DNA constituted the template upon which TCR beta VDJ and CDR3 profiling was performed. TCRdb processed the reads anew with MiXCR; each CDR3 protein has one entry. This sample has under 200,000 distinct CDR3 sequences, with around 48% found just once. Selection for sequencing was limited to patients who had shown CD8+CD57+ cell expansion by flow cytometry. The sample comprised sorted CD4+, CD8+, or CD8+CD57+ T cells (not recorded which) from PBMCs. Receptor source: a human donor with aplastic anemia.

Many counts were recorded for this clonotype. The chain uses TRBV6-6 and TRBJ2-7; D is unclear. The CDR3 loop spans 13 amino acids. The V gene lost 0 bases and the J gene lost 4 bases, with 7 bases spanning the gap. CDR1 and CDR2 (germline): MNHNY, SVGAGI (reference sequence). The CDR3 DNA reads TGTGCCAGCAGTTACTCCGCCTCGTACGAGCAGTACTTC. Translated, it gives CASSYSASYEQYF.

This clonotype was observed at least ten times. The chain couples TRBV9 to TRBJ2-7; TRBD1 matches at 8 bases. V shed 4 bases, J shed 2 bases, and the junction held 5 bases outside the gene matches. This CDR3 region has 14 residues. The V gene's germline CDR1 is SGDLS and CDR2 YYNGEE. The CDR3 DNA is TGTGCCAGCAGCTCCCGGACAGGGCCCTACGAGCAGTACTTC. Protein: CASSSRTGPYEQYF.

This clonotype was detected a few times. V usage is TRBV15 and J usage is TRBJ1-1; TRBD1 might be the D (5 bases). The CDR3 consists of 15 residues. Germline assignment: CDR1 LNHNV and CDR2 YYDKDF (reference sequence). Trimming took 2 bases from V and 0 from J, leaving 10 bases between them. CDR3 nucleotide sequence: TGTGCCACCAGCAGATCAGGGAGGGTGAACACTGAAGCTTTCTTT. This gives the protein CATSRSGRVNTEAFF.

This clonotype was observed many times. The CDR3 DNA reads TGTGCCAGCAGCTTTAGCGGGAGGACGTACCAAGAGACCCAGTACTTC. Its protein product is CASSFSGRTYQETQYF. The chain recombines TRBV11-2 with TRBJ2-5; the match to TRBD2 covers 10 bases. This CDR3 has 16 residues. The germline CDR1 and CDR2 sequences are SGHAT and FQNNGV. The ends lost 3 bases at V and 0 bases at J; junction bases unmatched: 4.

The chain joins TRBV10-2 to TRBJ2-5, with 12 bases matching TRBD2. This CDR3 has 14 residues. Germline CDR1 reads WSHSY; CDR2 reads SAAADI. V shed 11 bases and J 2 bases; nucleotides not matched to a gene: 6. The CDR3 region has the DNA TGCGCCGCTCGACTAGCGGGGGATCAAGAGACCCAGTACTTC. Encoded protein: CAARLAGDQETQYF.

This clonotype was observed many times. The V call is TRBV5-1, the J call TRBJ1-2, with a tentative D call TRBD1 (6 bases). Germline V gene data show CDR1 as SGHRS and CDR2 as YFSETQ. Trimming stripped 3 bases from V and 6 bases from J, with 12 bases between. The CDR3 is made up of 13 amino acids. Here the CDR3 DNA reads TGCGCCAGCAGCTGGGATCAGGGGAATGGCTACACCTTC. It encodes CASSWDQGNGYTF.

V usage is TRBV11-2 and J usage is TRBJ1-3, with D uncertain. Between the trimmed V and J ends, which lost 3 bases and 0 bases, there was a span of 18 bases. The CDR3 totals 18 residues. Germline loops: CDR1 SGHAT, CDR2 FQNNGV. CDR3 in DNA: TGTGCCAGCAGCTTTGATTTTTCAGAGTATTACTCTGGAAACACCATATATTTT. It is translated as CASSFDFSEYYSGNTIYF.

This clonotype was observed many times. V is TRBV10-3 and J is TRBJ1-4; no reliable D call. The CDR3 is 17 amino acids. Germline assignment: CDR1 ENHRY and CDR2 SYGVKD. Trimming removed 4 bases at V and 8 bases at J, with 23 bases between. CDR3 DNA: TGTGCCATCAGTGGTGACTTTGCAGAGTCAATTAGCGAAAAACTGTTTTTT. This gives the protein CAISGDFAESISEKLFF.

As regards this clonotype: Since the CDR3 does not end with the conserved phenylalanine or tryptophan, this likely comes from a read error. This chain connects TRBV15 to TRBJ1-1; D ambiguous. Germline V gene sequence: CDR1 LNHNV, CDR2 YYDKDF (reference sequence). The CDR3 is 14 amino acids. V shed 0 bases and J shed 0 bases, with 5 bases lying between them. The CDR3, as DNA: TGTGCCACCAGCAGAGATGAGATGAACACTGAAGCTTTCTCT. Residues: CATSRDEMNTEAFS.

In its sample, this clonotype was seen many times. This chain uses TRBV19 with TRBJ2-2; 9 bases fit TRBD1. The CDR3 is 15 residues long. Trimming removed 5 bases from V and 6 bases from J; junction bases left unmatched: 7. Germline CDR1 is LNHDA and CDR2 is SQIVND (reference sequence). CDR3 DNA sequence: TGTGCCAGTAGTTCAAGGACAGGGGTACCCGGGGAGCTGTTTTTT. The encoded protein is CASSSRTGVPGELFF. The entire variable domain, with the rest obtained from reference TRBV19 and TRBJ2-2, is as follows: DGGITQSPKYLFRKEGQNVTLSCEQNLNHDAMYWYRQDPGQGLRLIYYSQIVNDFQKGDIAEGYSVSREKKESFPLTVTSAQKNPTAFYLCASSSRTGVPGELFFGEGSRLTVL.

This clonotype showed up many times. V is TRBV7-9 and J is TRBJ2-2; the match to TRBD2 covers 8 bases. The trim removed 5 bases at V and 1 base at J, leaving 9 bases unmatched. This CDR3 is 17 amino acids long. Germline assignment: CDR1 SEHNR and CDR2 FQNEAQ (reference sequence). CDR3 nucleotides: TGTGCCAGCAGCCCCGCGGGGGGAGCGGGGAACACCGGGGAGCTGTTTTTT. Residues: CASSPAGGAGNTGELFF.

DNA of the CDR3: TGTGCCAGCAGTTACTGGGGGACAGGGGGAAATGAGCAGTTCTTC. It specifies CASSYWGTGGNEQFF. J is TRBJ2-1 and V is TRBV6-5; 11 bases match TRBD1. The V segment lost 1 base and the J segment 7 bases; nucleotides outside the gene matches: 3. The V gene's germline CDR1 is MNHEY and CDR2 SVGAGI. This CDR3 spans 15 amino acids.

The chain has TRBV7-2 and TRBJ1-2; D is ambiguous. The length of the CDR3 is 13 residues. Trimming removed 3 bases from V and 3 bases from J, with 8 bases in between. Germline V gene sequence: CDR1 SGHTA, CDR2 FQGNSA. The CDR3 reads CASSFGSDYGYTF. Written as DNA, the CDR3 is TGTGCCAGCAGCTTCGGCAGCGACTATGGCTACACCTTC. Full variable domain (remainder filled in from reference TRBV7-2 and TRBJ1-2): GAGVSQSPSNKVTEKGKDVELRCDPISGHTALYWYRQSLGQGLEFLIYFQGNSAPDKSGLPSDRFSAERTGGSVSTLTIQRTQQEDSAVYLCASSFGSDYGYTFGSGTRLTVV.

This clonotype was counted at least ten times. The CDR3 bases are TGCAGCGTTGAGCCCCCCTCGAACAATGAGCAGTTCTTC. This gives the protein CSVEPPSNNEQFF. The V and J genes are TRBV29-1 and TRBJ2-1; D call uncertain. Germline CDR1 is SQVTM and CDR2 is ANQGSEA. The CDR3 runs to 13 residues. V dropped 3 bases and J dropped 5 bases, with 11 bases sitting between them.

The V call is TRBV6-1, the J call TRBJ1-5; 8 nucleotides align to TRBD1. The CDR3 loop spans 15 amino acids. V lost 6 bases to trimming and J lost 2 bases; unmatched junction nucleotides: 6. From germline, CDR1 is MNHNS and CDR2 SASEGT. The CDR3, as DNA: TGTGCCAGCAGACCTGGACAGGGAGGCAATCAGCCCCAGCATTTT. Protein product: CASRPGQGGNQPQHF.

This clonotype was seen more than once but under ten times. V usage is TRBV30 and J usage is TRBJ1-1; D gene uncertain. The germline V and J ends were trimmed by 0 bases and 2 bases, with 7 bases remaining between them. The CDR3 extends over 13 amino acids. Germline loops: CDR1 GTSNPN, CDR2 SVGIG (reference sequence). CDR3 sequence: CAWSVAENTEAFF. The CDR3 DNA reads TGTGCCTGGAGTGTGGCGGAAAACACTGAAGCTTTCTTT.

This clonotype was recorded once. J is TRBJ1-2 and V is TRBV29-1; no definite D call. Between the trimmed V and J ends, which lost 6 bases and 4 bases, there was a span of 9 bases. Germline loops: CDR1 SQVTM, CDR2 ANQGSEA. This CDR3 region has 11 residues. The CDR3 loop is CSVKDPYGYTF. The CDR3 DNA sequence: TGCAGCGTCAAGGACCCCTATGGCTACACCTTC.

There are many counts of this clonotype. V gene TRBV12-3 or TRBV12-4 combines with J gene TRBJ1-3; 8 nucleotides agree with TRBD1. V was clipped by 7 bases and J by 2 bases; unmatched bases: 4. This CDR3 contains 14 residues. The CDR3 sequence is CASTEDRAGNTIYF. The CDR3 DNA is TGTGCCAGCACCGAGGACAGGGCTGGAAACACCATATATTTT.

The chain is built from TRBV11-2 and TRBJ2-7, with no clear D. This CDR3 spans 14 amino acids. Germline loops: CDR1 SGHAT, CDR2 FQNNGV. V was pared by 1 base and J by 4 bases, with 11 bases between. The CDR3 DNA is TGTGCCAGCAGCTTAGGAGTCGTCGGGTACGAGCAGTACTTC. Its protein is CASSLGVVGYEQYF.

As regards this clonotype: The junction does not match germline at one end; this may be a read error. The rearrangement links TRBV15 to TRBJ1-2, with a tentative D call TRBD1 (6 bases). The CDR3 is 14 amino acids. Germline V CDR1 and CDR2: LNHNV, YYDKDF (reference sequence). The CDR3 here is CATSRGTANYGHTF. Here the CDR3 DNA reads TGTGCCACCAGCAGAGGGACAGCCAACTATGGCCACACATTC.

As to this clonotype: A much bigger clone sits one base away, suggesting this may be a read error. The conserved final phenylalanine or tryptophan is absent from the CDR3, which likely points to a read error. This chain joins TRBV11-3 and TRBJ1-1, with unresolved D. The V end lost 8 bases, the J end lost 7 bases, and 17 bases lay between the germline ends. The V gene's germline CDR1 is SGHNT and CDR2 YENEEA. This CDR3 region has 13 residues. CDR3 DNA sequence: TGTGCCAGCCGGGAACGGATTCGGGGTGAAGCTTTCTCT. This encodes CASRERIRGEAFS.

This clonotype was picked up many times. Here the CDR3 reads CASSPRISTDTQYF. CDR3 bases: TGTGCCAGCAGCCCACGGATTAGCACAGATACGCAGTATTTT. The rearrangement links TRBV9 to TRBJ2-3; D is ambiguous. Trimming removed 4 bases at V and 0 bases at J, with 9 bases between. The CDR3 is 14 residues long. The germline V gene has CDR1 SGDLS and CDR2 YYNGEE.

J is TRBJ1-1 and V is TRBV7-2, with D possibly TRBD1 on 5 matching bases. The CDR3 covers 15 residues. Germline lookup yields CDR1 SGHTA and CDR2 FQGNSA. Trimming left V 5 bases short and J 0 bases short, with 13 bases between. The CDR3 spells CASSPQQALNTEAFF. The DNA for the CDR3 is TGTGCCAGCAGCCCACAACAGGCATTGAACACTGAAGCTTTCTTT.

The chain employs TRBV27 and TRBJ2-5; TRBD1 agrees at 9 bases. Germline V gene sequence: CDR1 MNHEY, CDR2 SMNVEV (reference sequence). The CDR3 has 17 residues. The junction had 13 bases not matched to a gene; V was cut back by 3 bases and J by 5 bases. The CDR3 sequence: CASSLGPQDRGMETQYF. The CDR3 DNA sequence: TGTGCCAGCAGTTTGGGGCCCCAGGACAGGGGTATGGAGACCCAGTACTTC.

In its sample, this clonotype was seen many times. The chain employs TRBV5-1 and TRBJ1-1; D gene ambiguous. Trimming stripped 2 bases from V and 0 bases from J, with 14 bases between. The CDR3 totals 16 residues. Germline V gene lookup returns CDR1 SGHRS and CDR2 YFSETQ. The CDR3 protein is CASSFLGRSMNTEAFF. The DNA of the CDR3 is TGCGCCAGCAGCTTCCTAGGGCGGAGCATGAACACTGAAGCTTTCTTT. Looking up the rest from reference TRBV5-1 and TRBJ1-1 gives the full variable domain: KAGVTQTPRYLIKTRGQQVTLSCSPISGHRSVSWYQQTPGQGLQFLFEYFSETQRNKGNFPGRFSGRQFSNSRSEMNVSTLELGDSALYLCASSFLGRSMNTEAFFGQGTRLTVV.

The chain recombines TRBV10-3 with TRBJ1-1; D ambiguous. The CDR3 covers 13 residues. The V end lost 4 bases, the J end lost 1 base, and 7 bases lay between the germline ends. Germline V gives CDR1 ENHRY, CDR2 SYGVKD. The CDR3 DNA reads TGTGCCATCAGTGCGGACCCGAACACTGAAGCTTTCTTT. The encoded protein is CAISADPNTEAFF.

This chain connects TRBV10-3 to TRBJ2-1; D may be TRBD1 (6 bases). The germline CDR1 and CDR2 sequences are ENHRY and SYGVKD. This CDR3 has 14 residues. V dropped 6 bases and J dropped 4 bases, with 13 bases sitting between them. The CDR3 bases are TGTGCCATCAGGGGGCAGGGGAATTACAATGAGCAGTTCTTC. Translated: CAIRGQGNYNEQFF.

This clonotype was seen ten or more times. The gene calls are TRBV7-9 and TRBJ2-1; D not certain. The CDR3 is 14 amino acids. The V end lost 1 base, the J end lost 4 bases, and 8 bases lay between the germline ends. Germline lookup yields CDR1 SEHNR and CDR2 FQNEAQ (reference sequence). CDR3 bases: TGTGCCAGCAGCTTAGTCCCCCCTTACAATGAGCAGTTCTTC. Translation gives CASSLVPPYNEQFF.

V is TRBV5-1 and J is TRBJ2-7; either TRBD1 or TRBD2 may fit D (5 bases each). CDR1 is SGHRS and CDR2 is YFSETQ in the germline V gene. The CDR3 has 12 residues. The V end was cut by 3 bases, the J end by 2 bases, with 6 bases between. The CDR3 spells CASSSGPYEQYF. In DNA form, the CDR3 reads TGCGCCAGCAGCTCGGGACCCTACGAGCAGTACTTC.